A selection of T cell receptor beta chains follows, all from one sample in a study of T cells in Graves' hyperthyroidism and ophthalmopathy. Using its own MiXCR run on the multiplex PCR reads, TCRdb lists one record per CDR3 protein. Of about 640,000 distinct CDR3 sequences in the sample, roughly 20% were seen once. Sequencing input: blood. Every receptor here comes from a man under 40 with Graves' ophthalmopathy. Both conserved end residues are part of each CDR3. A D gene is named only where the DNA matches it firmly. Clone size is stated in some rows and not others, as once, few, many or a class when expanded.

size,D,J,V,CDR3,DNA
NA,NA,TRBJ2-2,TRBV6-2/TRBV6-3,CASETSGRWTGELFF,TGTGCCAGCGAAACATCAGGGAGGTGGACCGGGGAGCTGTTTTTT
few,TRBD1,TRBJ1-1,TRBV19,CASTGGVAEAFF,TGTGCCAGTACAGGGGGCGTCGCTGAAGCTTTCTTT
NA,TRBD1,TRBJ2-7,TRBV7-9,CASSFSGQGADEQYF,TGTGCCAGCAGCTTTTCGGGACAGGGGGCCGACGAGCAGTACTTC
many,TRBD1,TRBJ2-1,TRBV2,CASSWTGGNEQFF,TGTGCCAGCAGTTGGACAGGGGGAAATGAGCAGTTCTTC
few,NA,TRBJ2-1,TRBV7-2,CASSLVSAGYNEQFF,TGTGCCAGCAGCTTAGTTAGCGCCGGCTACAATGAGCAGTTCTTC
few,TRBD1,TRBJ1-4,TRBV12-3/TRBV12-4,CASSRDRVAEKLFF,TGTGCCAGCAGCCGGGACAGGGTCGCGGAAAAACTGTTTTTT
few,TRBD1,TRBJ2-3,TRBV6-1,CASSKQGTDTQYF,TGTGCCAGCAGTAAACAGGGGACAGATACGCAGTATTTT
NA,TRBD2,TRBJ2-1,TRBV10-2,CASRRQSSGRLGNEQFF,TGCGCCAGCAGACGACAATCTAGCGGGAGACTGGGGAATGAGCAGTTCTTC
NA,NA,TRBJ2-1,TRBV20-1,CSARGGGDPNNNEQFF,TGCAGTGCCAGGGGGGGGGGCGACCCAAATAACAATGAGCAGTTCTTC
NA,TRBD1,TRBJ1-2,TRBV29-1,CSGGQDNYGYTF,TGCAGCGGCGGACAGGACAACTATGGCTACACCTTC
many,NA,TRBJ1-5,TRBV6-1,CASSESQGFQPQHF,TGTGCCAGCAGTGAAAGCCAGGGGTTCCAGCCCCAGCATTTT
few,NA,TRBJ1-1,TRBV10-2,CASSESNSLNTEAFF,TGCGCCAGCAGTGAGTCTAACAGCTTGAACACTGAAGCTTTCTTT
NA,NA,TRBJ1-1,TRBV6-2/TRBV6-3,CASSYGDNVEAFF,TGTGCCAGCAGTTACGGAGATAACGTTGAAGCTTTCTTT
NA,TRBD1,TRBJ1-1,TRBV20-1,CSARGQSGNTEAFF,TGCAGTGCTAGGGGACAGTCCGGGAACACTGAAGCTTTCTTT
NA,NA,TRBJ1-2,TRBV27,CASNSGTLNYGYTF,TGTGCCAGCAACTCCGGGACGCTGAACTATGGCTACACCTTC
many,NA,TRBJ2-1,TRBV7-8,CASSLGTVDNEQFF,TGTGCCAGCAGCTTAGGGACGGTCGACAATGAGCAGTTCTTC
NA,TRBD2,TRBJ2-7,TRBV20-1,CSFSGDYEQYF,TGCAGTTTTAGCGGGGACTACGAGCAGTACTTC
many,NA,TRBJ1-5,TRBV28,CASIQNRNQPQHF,TGTGCCAGCATACAGAACAGGAATCAGCCCCAGCATTTT
NA,NA,TRBJ2-3,TRBV9,CASSVGNRVSSTDTQYF,TGTGCCAGCAGCGTGGGAAACAGGGTTTCCAGCACAGATACGCAGTATTTT
NA,NA,TRBJ1-4,TRBV4-1,CASSQEAASEKLFF,TGCGCCAGCAGCCAAGAGGCAGCTAGCGAAAAACTGTTTTTT
few,NA,TRBJ1-2,TRBV12-3/TRBV12-4,CASSFQGAVPTF,TGTGCCAGCAGTTTTCAGGGAGCCGTACCCACCTTC
NA,NA,TRBJ2-5,TRBV30,CAWNGRGQETQYF,TGTGCCTGGAACGGCAGGGGCCAAGAGACCCAGTACTTC
many,NA,TRBJ2-3,TRBV12-3/TRBV12-4,CASLHRASTDTQYF,TGTGCCAGCCTACACAGGGCTAGCACAGATACGCAGTATTTT
NA,NA,TRBJ2-2,TRBV5-1,CASSLGDTLTGELFF,TGTGCCAGCAGCTTGGGGGACACGCTAACCGGGGAGCTGTTTTTT
NA,TRBD1,TRBJ2-3,TRBV28,CASSGQGFRASTDTQYF,TGTGCCAGCAGCGGACAGGGTTTTCGGGCTAGCACAGATACGCAGTATTTT
few,NA,TRBJ2-2,TRBV7-9,CASTPRGDTGELFF,TGTGCCAGCACCCCCCGAGGGGACACCGGGGAGCTGTTTTTT
few,TRBD2,TRBJ2-1,TRBV3-1,CASSQDGLESSYNEQFF,TGTGCCAGCAGCCAGGACGGACTAGAAAGCTCCTACAATGAGCAGTTCTTC
NA,NA,TRBJ2-1,TRBV3-1,CASSPRRLEGNEQFF,TGTGCCAGCAGCCCCCGCAGACTAGAGGGCAATGAGCAGTTCTTC
many,TRBD1,TRBJ1-2,TRBV12-3/TRBV12-4,CASTQGEGNYGYTF,TGTGCCAGCACCCAGGGGGAGGGTAACTATGGCTACACCTTC
NA,TRBD1,TRBJ2-2,TRBV19,CVSSKDRGPGELFF,TGTGTCAGTAGTAAGGACAGGGGGCCCGGGGAGCTGTTTTTT
NA,NA,TRBJ1-5,TRBV28,CASSLYRVVNQPQHF,TGTGCCAGCAGTTTGTACAGGGTCGTCAATCAGCCCCAGCATTTT
NA,TRBD2,TRBJ2-7,TRBV16,CASSQGLAAEQYF,TGTGCCAGCAGCCAAGGACTAGCGGCCGAGCAGTACTTC